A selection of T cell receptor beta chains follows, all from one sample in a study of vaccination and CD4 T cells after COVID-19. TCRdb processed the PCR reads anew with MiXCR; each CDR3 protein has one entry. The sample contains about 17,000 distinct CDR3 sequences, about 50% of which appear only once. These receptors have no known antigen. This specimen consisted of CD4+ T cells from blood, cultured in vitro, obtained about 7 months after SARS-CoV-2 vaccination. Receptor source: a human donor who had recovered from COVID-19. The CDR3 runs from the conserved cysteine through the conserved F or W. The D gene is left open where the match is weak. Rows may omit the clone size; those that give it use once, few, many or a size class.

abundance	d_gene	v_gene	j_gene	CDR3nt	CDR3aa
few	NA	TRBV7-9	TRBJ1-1	TGTGCCAGCAGCTTACTCAGGGGAAGGGGTCAAACTGAAGCTTTCTTT	CASSLLRGRGQTEAFF
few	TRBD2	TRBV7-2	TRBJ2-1	TGTGCCAGCAACAAACTAGCGGGAAGGGATGAGCAGTTCTTC	CASNKLAGRDEQFF
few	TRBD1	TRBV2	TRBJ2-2	TGTGCCAGCACCTCCACAGGGGTCGGGGAGCTGTTTTTT	CASTSTGVGELFF
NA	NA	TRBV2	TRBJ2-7	TGTGCCAGCAGTGACCCCAGGCGTGGGTACGAGCAGTACTTC	CASSDPRRGYEQYF
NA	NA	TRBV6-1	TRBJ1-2	TGTGCCAGCAGAAACACAGGGCTCCTTGGCTACACCTTC	CASRNTGLLGYTF
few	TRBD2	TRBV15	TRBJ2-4	TGTGCCACCAGCCCCTTGCGGGGGGGCAACATTCAGTACTTC	CATSPLRGGNIQYF
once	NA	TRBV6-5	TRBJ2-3	TGTGCCAGCAGTTCGTCAGATACGCAGTATTTT	CASSSSDTQYF
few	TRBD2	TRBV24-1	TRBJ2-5	TGTGCCACCAGCCATGGGGGGGAGGAGACCCAGTACTTC	CATSHGGEETQYF
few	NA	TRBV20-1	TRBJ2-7	TGCAGTGCTATGGAGTGGGGGCGGGACCTCAACGAGCAGTACTTC	CSAMEWGRDLNEQYF
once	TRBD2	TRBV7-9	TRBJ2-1	TGTGCCAGCAGCCCCTGGCGGGGGAGGTCCTACAATGAGCAGTTCTTC	CASSPWRGRSYNEQFF
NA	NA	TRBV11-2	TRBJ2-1	TGTGCCAGCAGCTTAGAATGGGCGGGGAACAATGAGCAGTTCTTC	CASSLEWAGNNEQFF
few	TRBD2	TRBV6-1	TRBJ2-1	TGTGCCAGCACTTCTGGACTAGCGGGGAATGAGCAGTTCTTC	CASTSGLAGNEQFF
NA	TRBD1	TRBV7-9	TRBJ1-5	TGTGCCAGCAGCTCGACAGGGAATAGCAATCAGCCCCAGCATTTT	CASSSTGNSNQPQHF
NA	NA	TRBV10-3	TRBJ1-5	TGTGCCATCAGTGAAGTACGGGGAGGGCCCAATCAGCCCCAGCATTTT	CAISEVRGGPNQPQHF
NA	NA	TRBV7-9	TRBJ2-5	TGTGCCAGCAGCCCTAGGGGTGGGGAAACGGAGACCCAGTACTTC	CASSPRGGETETQYF
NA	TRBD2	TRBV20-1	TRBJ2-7	TGCAGTGCTGAGGCGGGAGGGCGCTACGAGCAGTACTTC	CSAEAGGRYEQYF
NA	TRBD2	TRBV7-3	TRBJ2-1	TGTGCCAGCAGCCTAGCGGGGGGGCACGATGAGCAGTTCTTC	CASSLAGGHDEQFF
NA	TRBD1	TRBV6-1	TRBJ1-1	TGTGCCAGCAGACCCGGACAGGGTTTGAGTACTGAAGCTTTCTTT	CASRPGQGLSTEAFF
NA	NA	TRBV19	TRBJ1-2	TGTGCCAGTAGTCCTCGGACGGACGGCTACACCTTC	CASSPRTDGYTF
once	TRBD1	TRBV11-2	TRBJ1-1	TGTGCCAGCAACAACCGGGCAGGGGGTAACACTGAAGCTTTCTTT	CASNNRAGGNTEAFF
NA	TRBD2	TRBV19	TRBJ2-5	TGTGCCAGTAGTCTAAGGACTAGTTCGGGAGAGACCCAGTACTTC	CASSLRTSSGETQYF
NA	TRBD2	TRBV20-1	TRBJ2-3	TGCAGTAGCGGGAGGGAGAGCACAGATACGCAGTATTTT	CSSGRESTDTQYF
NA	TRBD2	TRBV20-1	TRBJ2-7	TGCAGTGCTAGAGGGACTAGCGGGGGACCCTACGAGCAGTACTTC	CSARGTSGGPYEQYF
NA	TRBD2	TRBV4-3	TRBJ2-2	TGCGCCAGCAGCCCCGAGTCTGGTCTAGCGGCTAACACCGGGGAGCTGTTTTTT	CASSPESGLAANTGELFF
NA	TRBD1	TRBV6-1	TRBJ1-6	TGTGCCAGCAAATGGGACAGTAATTCACCCCTCCACTTT	CASKWDSNSPLHF
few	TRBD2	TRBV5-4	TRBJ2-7	TGTGCCAGCAGCTTGCCGCTAGCGGGAGTTGACGAGCAGTACTTC	CASSLPLAGVDEQYF
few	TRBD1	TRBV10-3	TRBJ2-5	TGTGCCATCAGTGGAGGGGACAGGGGGCTGAGGGAGACCCAGTACTTC	CAISGGDRGLRETQYF
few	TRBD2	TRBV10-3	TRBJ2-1	TGTGCCATCAGTGAGGGACTAGCGGGAGGCAGGGAGCAGTTCTTC	CAISEGLAGGREQFF
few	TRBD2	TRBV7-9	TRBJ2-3	TGTGCCAGCAGCCAACCCCAGGGGCTAGCGGGGCCTCCTAGCACAGATACGCAGTATTTT	CASSQPQGLAGPPSTDTQYF